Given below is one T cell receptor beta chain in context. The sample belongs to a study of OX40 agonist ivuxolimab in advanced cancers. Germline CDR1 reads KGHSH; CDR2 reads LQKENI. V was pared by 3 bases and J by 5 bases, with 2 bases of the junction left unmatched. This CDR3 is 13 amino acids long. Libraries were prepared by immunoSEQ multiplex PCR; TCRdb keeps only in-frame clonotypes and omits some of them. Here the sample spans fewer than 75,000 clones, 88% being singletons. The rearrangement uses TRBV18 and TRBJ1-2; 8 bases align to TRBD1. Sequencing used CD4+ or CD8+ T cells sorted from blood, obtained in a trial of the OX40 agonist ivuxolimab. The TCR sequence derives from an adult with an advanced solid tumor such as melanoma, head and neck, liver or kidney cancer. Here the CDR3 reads CASSPDREYGYTF. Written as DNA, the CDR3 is TGTGCCAGCTCACCGGACAGGGAATATGGCTACACCTTC.